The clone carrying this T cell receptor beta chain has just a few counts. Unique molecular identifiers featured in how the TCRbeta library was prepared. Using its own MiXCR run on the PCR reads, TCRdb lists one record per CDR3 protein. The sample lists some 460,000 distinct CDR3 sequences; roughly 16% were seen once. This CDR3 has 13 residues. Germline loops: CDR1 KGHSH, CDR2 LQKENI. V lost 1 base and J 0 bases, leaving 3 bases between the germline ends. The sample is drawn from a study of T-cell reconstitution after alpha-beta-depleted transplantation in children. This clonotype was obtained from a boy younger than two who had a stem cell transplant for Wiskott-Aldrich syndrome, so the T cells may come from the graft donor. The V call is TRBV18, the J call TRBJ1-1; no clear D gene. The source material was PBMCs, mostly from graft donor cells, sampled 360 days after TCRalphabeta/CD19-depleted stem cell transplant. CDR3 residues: CASSPQVNTEAFF. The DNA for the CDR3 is TGTGCCAGCTCACCACAGGTGAACACTGAAGCTTTCTTT.